This T cell receptor (beta chain) was captured in a study of blood T cell repertoires in COVID-19. On the study more broadly: T cells, B-cell-depleted T cells, or PBMCs supplied cDNA or gDNA.

Germline CDR1 reads SGHAT; CDR2 reads FQNNGV. This CDR3 is 16 amino acids long. Trimming at V came to 5 bases and at J to 3 bases, leaving 9 bases not matched to a gene. Study processing details: Quantification of nucleated cells was approximated via reference gene primer amplification. Produced via immunoSEQ multiplex PCR; TCRdb's table is partial and in-frame only. V and J calls and clone size are given by that table; D and trimming were obtained from the DNA. The sample lists around 40,000 clones; about four fifths were seen once. In its sample, this clone was seen a few times. The V gene is TRBV11-2, the J gene TRBJ1-4; 7 bases fit TRBD1. Sequenced input: peripheral blood. This TCR was sampled from a man older than 75 with active or convalescent COVID-19. CDR3 in DNA: TGTGCCAGCAGCCCACTCACAGGGGCACCTAATGAAAAACTGTTTTTT. It specifies CASSPLTGAPNEKLFF. Based on the CDR3 plus reference TRBV11-2 and TRBJ1-4, the full variable domain is EAGVAQSPRYKIIEKRQSVAFWCNPISGHATLYWYQQILGQGPKLLIQFQNNGVVDDSQLPKDRFSAERLKGVDSTLKIQPAKLEDSAVYLCASSPLTGAPNEKLFFGSGTQLSVL.